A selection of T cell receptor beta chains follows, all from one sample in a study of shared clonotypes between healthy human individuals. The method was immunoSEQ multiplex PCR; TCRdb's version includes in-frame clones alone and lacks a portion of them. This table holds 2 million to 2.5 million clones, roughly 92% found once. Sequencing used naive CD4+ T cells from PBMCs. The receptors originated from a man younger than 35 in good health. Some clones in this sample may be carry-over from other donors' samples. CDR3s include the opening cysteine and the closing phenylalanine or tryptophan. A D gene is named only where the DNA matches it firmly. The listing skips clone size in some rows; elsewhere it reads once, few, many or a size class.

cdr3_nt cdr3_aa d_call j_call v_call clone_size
TGTGCCAGTACCGGGACATCGAACACCGGGGAGCTGTTTTTT CASTGTSNTGELFF - TRBJ2-2 TRBV5-4 few
TGCGCCAGCAGCCAAGATGGAAGGGTGGGTCAGCCCCAGCATTTT CASSQDGRVGQPQHF - TRBJ1-5 TRBV4-3 -
TGTGCCAGCAGTGAAGGTATCTCAAATCAGCCCCAGCATTTT CASSEGISNQPQHF - TRBJ1-5 TRBV6-1 -
TGTGCCAGCAGGACAGGGACTAACTATGGCTACACCTTC CASRTGTNYGYTF TRBD1 TRBJ1-2 TRBV5-5 -
TGTGCCAGTAGGGCGGGATCTACTGGGGCCAACGTCCTGACTTTC CASRAGSTGANVLTF - TRBJ2-6 TRBV19 -
TGTGCCAGTAGTATAGCCCCGACAGGGGAAATCGGCGGCTACACCTTC CASSIAPTGEIGGYTF TRBD1 TRBJ1-2 TRBV19 -
TGTGCCAGCAGCGCCTTGGGGGTCGGGGTAGTCTTT CASSALGVGVVF - TRBJ1-1 TRBV9 few
TGTGCCAGCATAAAGGGGCCCTCCTTCTACGAGCAGTACTTC CASIKGPSFYEQYF - TRBJ2-7 TRBV28 -
TGTGCCAGCAGCTTGCGAGCGGGATACCCTTTTTGGTCCTACGAGCAGTACTTC CASSLRAGYPFWSYEQYF TRBD2 TRBJ2-7 TRBV7-9 -
TGCGCCAGCAGCTTGGTGCGGGACGGATCGGATACGCAGTATTTT CASSLVRDGSDTQYF - TRBJ2-3 TRBV5-1 -
TGTGCCAGCGGCTACAGGAGCTCTGGAAACACCATATATTTT CASGYRSSGNTIYF - TRBJ1-3 TRBV6-5 -
TGCGCCAGCAGACCTGCGGGGGACCGGATGGCCTACGAGCAGTACTTC CASRPAGDRMAYEQYF TRBD2 TRBJ2-7 TRBV5-1 -
TGTGCCTGGAGTACACAGGGATACACTGAAGCTTTCTTT CAWSTQGYTEAFF - TRBJ1-1 TRBV30 -
TGTGCCAGTAGTATTCGGGGGTTTACAGAGACCCAGTACTTC CASSIRGFTETQYF - TRBJ2-5 TRBV19 -
TGTGCCAGCAGCTCCTACAAATCCACTAGCGGGAGCACCGGGGAGCTGTTTTTT CASSSYKSTSGSTGELFF TRBD2 TRBJ2-2 TRBV7-6 -
TGTGCCAGCAGTTTCCCTCGACAGGGCCAAGAGACCCAGTACTTC CASSFPRQGQETQYF TRBD1 TRBJ2-5 TRBV28 -
TGTGCCACCAGCAGAGATCTGGCAGGGAGATCGGATACGCAGTATTTT CATSRDLAGRSDTQYF - TRBJ2-3 TRBV15 -
TGTGCCTCTGCGGGGCCTGGAAACACCATATATTTT CASAGPGNTIYF - TRBJ1-3 TRBV10-3 -
TGTGCCATCAGTGAGTCGGGACGGTCCATCGACGAGCAGTACTTC CAISESGRSIDEQYF - TRBJ2-7 TRBV10-3 -
TGTGCCAGCAGCCCACTCGGTGGACAGGGGCCGTATGGCTACACCTTC CASSPLGGQGPYGYTF TRBD1 TRBJ1-2 TRBV28 -
TGCGCCAGCGCGAGGCAGGGGCTATCCTACGAGCAGTACTTC CASARQGLSYEQYF - TRBJ2-7 TRBV10-1 -
TGCGCCAGCAGCCTCGGGACTAGCGGGAGGGTGTATGAGCAGTTCTTC CASSLGTSGRVYEQFF TRBD2 TRBJ2-1 TRBV5-1 -
TGTGCCAGCTCACCATTTAAAGGCCTGAGCCACGAGCAGTACTTC CASSPFKGLSHEQYF - TRBJ2-7 TRBV18 -
TGTGCCAGCAGCCAAGACGTAGGACTAGGTGGGAGCACCCAGTACTTC CASSQDVGLGGSTQYF TRBD2 TRBJ2-5 TRBV4-2 -
TGCAGCGTTGAGCCCAGGATGAACACTGAAGCTTTCTTT CSVEPRMNTEAFF - TRBJ1-1 TRBV29-1 once
TGTGCCAGCAGCCCACGACTAGCACTTGGCGAGAATGAGCAGTTCTTC CASSPRLALGENEQFF TRBD2 TRBJ2-1 TRBV7-3 -
TGCGCCAGCAGCCAAGATCAGTTGGCCAGTATGGGGAAAAACATTCAGTACTTC CASSQDQLASMGKNIQYF - TRBJ2-4 TRBV4-3 -
TGCGCCAGCAGCTTGGGTGGATTCAGAGAGACCCAGTACTTC CASSLGGFRETQYF - TRBJ2-5 TRBV5-1 -
TGCGCCAGCAGCTCTGGGCTGGGGTCGAAACCGGAGGAGACCCAGTACTTC CASSSGLGSKPEETQYF - TRBJ2-5 TRBV5-1 -
TGTGCCAGCAGTTCGGGTGGCAGCGGAAGGGATACGCAGTATTTT CASSSGGSGRDTQYF - TRBJ2-3 TRBV28 -